These 3 T cell receptor beta chains were sequenced from one sample in a study of T-cell memory formation after mild COVID-19. TCRdb reprocessed the 5' RACE reads via MiXCR and lists one record per CDR3 protein. Of 100,000 to 150,000 distinct CDR3 sequences listed, roughly 6% were seen once; the top ten hold about 2.2%. Specimen: PBMCs or a T cell subset sorted from them (not recorded which). These receptors were obtained from an adult woman who had mild COVID-19 (a few samples of this study predate the infection). Cell type and time point are not known.

This chain connects TRBV5-6 to TRBJ2-1; 8 nucleotides agree with TRBD2. V was clipped by 2 bases and J by 4 bases; unmatched bases: 2. There are 14 residues in the CDR3. Germline V lookup: CDR1 SGHDT, CDR2 YYEEEE. CDR3 sequence (DNA): TGTGCCAGCAGCTTTGGCGGGGGGTACAATGAGCAGTTCTTC. This encodes CASSFGGGYNEQFF.

In this sample, this clonotype turned up many times. The chain has TRBV5-1 and TRBJ1-5; no firm D call. CDR1 is SGHRS, CDR2 YFSETQ, per germline. V was pared by 0 bases and J by 4 bases, with 11 bases between. There are 15 residues in the CDR3. The CDR3 loop reads CASSLEWGSNQPQHF. DNA for the CDR3: TGCGCCAGCAGCTTGGAGTGGGGAAGTAATCAGCCCCAGCATTTT. The whole variable domain, remainder taken from reference TRBV5-1 and TRBJ1-5, is KAGVTQTPRYLIKTRGQQVTLSCSPISGHRSVSWYQQTPGQGLQFLFEYFSETQRNKGNFPGRFSGRQFSNSRSEMNVSTLELGDSALYLCASSLEWGSNQPQHFGDGTRLSIL.

This clonotype has at least ten counts. The chain carries TRBV7-9 and TRBJ2-1, with 10 nucleotides matching TRBD2. CDR1 is SEHNR, CDR2 FQNEAQ, per germline (reference sequence). The J segment lost 8 bases and the V segment lost 2 bases, leaving 9 bases of the junction unmatched. The CDR3 spans 16 residues. This chain's CDR3 is CASSLSSSGSEDEQFF. The CDR3, as DNA: TGTGCCAGCAGCTTATCGTCTAGCGGGAGTGAGGATGAGCAGTTCTTC.